This T cell receptor (beta chain) was recovered during a study of spatial heterogeneity in lung cancer. As to time point: blood at routine non-recurrence follow-up after resection. CDR1 MDHEN and CDR2 SYDVKM come from the germline V gene. V lost 6 bases and J lost 1, with 10 bases in between. The CDR3 is 13 residues long. TCRdb used MiXCR to reprocess the 5' RACE reads, holding one entry per CDR3 protein. The repertoire holds around 98,000 distinct CDR3 sequences, just under 20% seen once, with 21% in the top ten. This clonotype was detected many times. This TCR was recovered from a male donor with early-stage non-small cell lung cancer. Sequencing was performed on PBMCs, taken at follow-up. V usage is TRBV28 and J usage is TRBJ2-7, with D maybe TRBD1 (6 bases). DNA of the CDR3: TGTGCCAGCAGGGGGACACCTTCCTACGAGCAGTACTTC. This encodes CASRGTPSYEQYF.